Below, one TCR beta chain is given with its context. Here immunoSEQ multiplex PCR was the method, and the copy in TCRdb shows in-frame clones only, minus some. The table includes more than 80,000 clones, about 96% detected once. This sample was taken from a study of technical replicates of blood from a few donors. Material: T cells isolated from PBMCs. The source is a human donor in good health.

CDR3: CASSQGPGTSGTYEQYF. CDR3 DNA sequence: TGCGCCAGCAGCCAGGGGCCCGGGACTAGCGGAACCTACGAGCAGTACTTC. The chain employs TRBV4-1 and TRBJ2-7; 11 bases fit TRBD2. From germline, CDR1 is MGHRA and CDR2 YSYEKL. The CDR3 is made up of 17 amino acids. Trimming cost V 3 bases and J 2 bases; bases outside gene matches: 9.